The next 17 T cell receptor beta chains were all read from a single sample in a study of molecular identifiers for immune sequencing clone quantification. One entry per CDR3 protein, called by TCRdb with MiXCR from the PCR reads. In the table there are some 320,000 distinct CDR3 sequences, around a fifth of which are singletons. Sample: naive CD8+ T cells from blood, with Jurkat cell RNA spiked in. Subset here: FACS-sorted CD8+CD4-CCR7+CD45RA+ naive T cells. These receptors all stem from a human donor in good health. Some libraries in this study had Jurkat cell RNA spiked in.

Comments on this clonotype: This may be a read error, as it is one base from a much larger clone. Here the CDR3 omits its conserved ending phenylalanine or tryptophan, so a read error is the likely source. The chain recombines TRBV7-9 with TRBJ1-4; 7 nucleotides align to TRBD1. Per the germline V gene, CDR1 is SEHNR and CDR2 is FQNEAQ (reference sequence). Trimming cost V 5 bases and J 5 bases; bases outside gene matches: 5. The CDR3 extends over 14 amino acids. As DNA, the CDR3 is TGTGCCAGCAGCCGACAGGGCCTAAATGAAAAACTGTTTTCT. This gives the protein CASSRQGLNEKLFS.

This clonotype showed up many times. The V and J genes are TRBV29-1 and TRBJ1-1, with D maybe TRBD1 (5 bases). Per the germline V gene, CDR1 is SQVTM and CDR2 is ANQGSEA. V was pared by 0 bases and J by 2 bases, with 13 bases between. The CDR3 has 15 amino acids. The CDR3 spells CSVEEPDSRNTEAFF. CDR3 coding DNA: TGCAGCGTTGAAGAGCCCGACAGTCGAAACACTGAAGCTTTCTTT.

The V and J genes are TRBV4-3 and TRBJ2-7; 8 bases fit TRBD2. V gave up 5 bases and J gave up 2 bases; unmatched junction bases: 8. The CDR3 totals 15 residues. Per the germline V gene, CDR1 is LGHNA and CDR2 is YSLEER. This CDR3 is CASSFGAGGTYEQYF. The CDR3 region has the DNA TGCGCCAGCAGCTTCGGGGCGGGGGGAACCTACGAGCAGTACTTC.

This clonotype showed up many times. The gene calls are TRBV19 and TRBJ1-1, with D possibly matching TRBD1 (5 bases). Germline V gene lookup returns CDR1 LNHDA and CDR2 SQIVND (reference sequence). V was pared by 0 bases and J by 5 bases, with 13 bases between. The CDR3 runs to 15 residues. Here the CDR3 DNA reads TGTGCCAGTAGTATAGATTCAGGGACGCCAACTGAAGCTTTCTTT. It specifies CASSIDSGTPTEAFF.

This clonotype was detected many times. The V gene is TRBV2, the J gene TRBJ1-2, with a weak D call TRBD1 (6 bases). V was trimmed by 3 bases and J by 4 bases, leaving 15 bases between them. The CDR3 totals 15 residues. CDR1 and CDR2 (germline): SNHLY, FYNNEI. The CDR3 coding sequence is TGTGCCAGCAGTGAGAACCGGGACACCCTCTATGGCTACACCTTC. It specifies CASSENRDTLYGYTF.

In its sample, this clonotype was seen many times. This chain connects TRBV27 to TRBJ2-5, with TRBD1 as a possible D gene (6 bases). V lost 6 bases and J lost 0, with 14 bases in between. The CDR3 contains 15 residues. CDR1 is MNHEY and CDR2 is SMNVEV in the germline V gene (reference sequence). CDR3 nucleotides: TGTGCCAGCAGATCTTGGGGGCCGTACCAAGAGACCCAGTACTTC. Translation: CASRSWGPYQETQYF.

The sample holds a few counts of this clonotype. The chain combines TRBV7-9 with TRBJ2-6, with 7 bases that match TRBD1. Germline trimming cut 1 base from V and 2 bases from J; bases unmatched to any gene: 5. CDR3 length: 17 amino acids. Per the germline V gene, CDR1 is SEHNR and CDR2 is FQNEAQ (reference sequence). The CDR3 loop reads CASSLGLGQAGANVLTF. The DNA for the CDR3 is TGTGCCAGCAGCTTAGGTCTTGGACAGGCTGGGGCCAACGTCCTGACTTTC.

There are many counts of this clonotype. This chain uses TRBV6-5 with TRBJ2-7, with 7 bases lining up with TRBD2. The V gene's germline CDR1 is MNHEY and CDR2 SVGAGI. V lost 7 bases, J lost 6 bases, and 6 bases stayed unmatched. The CDR3 loop spans 12 amino acids. In DNA, the CDR3 is TGTGCCAGCAAAGGACTAGGTGGCGAGCAGTACTTC. This gives the protein CASKGLGGEQYF.

This clonotype was counted ten times or more. V usage is TRBV5-1 and J usage is TRBJ2-2, with D unclear. Germline lookup yields CDR1 SGHRS and CDR2 YFSETQ. The CDR3 sequence is 15 residues long. V was trimmed by 0 bases and J by 1 base, leaving 7 bases between them. CDR3 in DNA: TGCGCCAGCAGCTTGGTATGGGAGAACACCGGGGAGCTGTTTTTT. Encoded protein: CASSLVWENTGELFF.

This clonotype was found a few times. The V gene is TRBV30, the J gene TRBJ1-1; tentative D call: TRBD1 (6 bases). The germline V gene encodes CDR1 GTSNPN and CDR2 SVGIG (reference sequence). Trimming cost V 0 bases and J 5 bases, with 16 bases left between them. The CDR3 contains 15 residues. DNA of the CDR3: TGTGCCTGGAGTGTACTAGGGGAGGGGGGAACTGAAGCTTTCTTT. Translating it yields CAWSVLGEGGTEAFF.

This clonotype was seen at least ten times. This chain uses TRBV29-1 with TRBJ2-7; TRBD1 matches 10 bases. The CDR3 has 14 residues. The J segment lost 2 bases and the V segment lost 6 bases, leaving 7 bases of the junction unmatched. Looked up from germline, CDR1 is SQVTM and CDR2 is ANQGSEA. The CDR3 here is CSVGGQGKPYEQYF. The DNA of the CDR3 is TGCAGCGTCGGGGGACAGGGGAAACCCTACGAGCAGTACTTC.

This clonotype has only a few counts. The V call is TRBV21-1, the J call TRBJ2-5; the table calls TRBD1, which could not be checked here. TRBV21-1 is a documented pseudogene. The CDR3 sequence is 16 residues long. The CDR3 reads CASRNRGPQYQETQYF. CDR3 DNA sequence: TGTGCCAGCAGAAACAGGGGGCCCCAGTACCAAGAGACCCAGTACTTC.

V is TRBV20-1 and J is TRBJ2-7; 11 bases are a match to TRBD2. V gave up 3 bases and J gave up 1 base; unmatched junction bases: 8. This CDR3 has 16 amino acids. Germline V gene lookup returns CDR1 DFQATT and CDR2 SNEGSKA (reference sequence). The CDR3 bases are TGCAGTGCTAGCGCCGTCGGGACTAGCGGATCCTACGAGCAGTACTTC. It translates to CSASAVGTSGSYEQYF.

The chain carries TRBV3-1 and TRBJ1-1, with TRBD1 identical over 10 bases. Germline V gene data show CDR1 as LGHDT and CDR2 as YNNKEL (reference sequence). Unmatched junction bases numbered 5, after V lost 2 bases and J lost 5 bases. The CDR3 consists of 15 residues. The CDR3 bases are TGTGCCAGCAGCCAAATGACAGGGGGCCGAACTGAAGCTTTCTTT. Its protein product is CASSQMTGGRTEAFF.

The chain has TRBV7-9 and TRBJ1-2, with 10 nucleotides matching TRBD1. The CDR3 has 16 residues. CDR1 and CDR2 from the germline V gene are SEHNR and FQNEAQ (reference sequence). J lost 6 bases, V lost 4 bases, and 11 bases had no gene match. CDR3 amino acids: CASSSLDRGDLDGYTF. CDR3 bases: TGTGCCAGCAGCTCCCTGGACAGGGGGGATCTGGATGGCTACACCTTC. The whole variable domain, remainder taken from reference TRBV7-9 and TRBJ1-2, is DTGVSQNPRHKITKRGQNVTFRCDPISEHNRLYWYRQTLGQGPEFLTYFQNEAQLEKSRLLSDRFSAERPKGSFSTLEIQRTEQGDSAMYLCASSSLDRGDLDGYTFGSGTRLTVV.

The V call is TRBV15, the J call TRBJ2-7; D uncertain. CDR1 is LNHNV, CDR2 YYDKDF, per germline (reference sequence). V was pared by 0 bases and J by 0 bases, with 12 bases between. The CDR3 loop spans 16 amino acids. In DNA, the CDR3 is TGTGCCACCAGCAGAGATGGGTACCTTAGCTCCTACGAGCAGTACTTC. This gives the protein CATSRDGYLSSYEQYF.

This clonotype has at least ten counts. The gene calls are TRBV30 and TRBJ1-1; D ambiguous. This CDR3 has 12 amino acids. The V end lost 2 bases, the J end lost 7 bases, and 11 bases lay between the germline ends. Germline V gene lookup returns CDR1 GTSNPN and CDR2 SVGIG (reference sequence). CDR3 in DNA: TGTGCCTGGAGTCAAGGCTGGTATGAAGCTTTCTTT. Its protein product is CAWSQGWYEAFF.